These T cell receptor beta chains were read from a single sample in a study of a mutant IDH1 vaccine in newly diagnosed glioma. The table came from immunoSEQ multiplex PCR; TCRdb's copy has only in-frame clones and leaves some out. The sample lists fewer than 45,000 clones; roughly 90% were seen once. Sequenced material: PBMCs, taken from a glioma patient treated with radiotherapy, temozolomide or both. Receptors were obtained from a man between 18 and 35 years old with glioma. Each CDR3 is given with its conserved first and last residue. The D gene is left open where the match is weak. Rows give clone size only sometimes, using once, few, many, or a class for an expanded clone.

>TRBV28|-|14|once|TRBJ1-1
TGTGCCAGCAAGGCCCCCCGGGCCAACTCCAGGGCTTTCTTT
CASKAPRANSRAFF
>TRBV30|-|14|-|TRBJ1-2
TGTGCCTGGAGTGAGGGCCAGCCTAACTATGGCTACACCTTC
CAWSEGQPNYGYTF
>TRBV11-2|-|17|-|TRBJ2-7
TGTGCCAGCAGCTACGGACAGGGAGGGTTAGGCTCCTACGAGCAGTACTTC
CASSYGQGGLGSYEQYF
>TRBV11-2|TRBD2|15|-|TRBJ2-3
TGTGCCAGCAGCTCACAACTAGCGTCAACAGATACGCAGTATTTT
CASSSQLASTDTQYF
>TRBV19|-|14|once|TRBJ1-2
TGTGCCAGTAGCCACAGGGAACTGAGCTATGGCTACACCTTC
CASSHRELSYGYTF
>TRBV29-1|TRBD1|14|-|TRBJ1-2
TGCAGCGTCGTCACAGGGGGAAGAAGCTATGGCTACACCTTC
CSVVTGGRSYGYTF
>TRBV5-6|-|15|-|TRBJ2-1
TGTGCCAGCAGCTTAGTGGGAGAGGTGGACAATGAGCAGTTCTTC
CASSLVGEVDNEQFF
>TRBV6-4|TRBD2|16|-|TRBJ2-3
TGTGCCAGCAGTGACTCTGCGGGAGGGCCAAGGGATACGCAGTATTTT
CASSDSAGGPRDTQYF
>TRBV7-9|TRBD2|14|-|TRBJ2-5
TGTGCCAGCAGCTTCACTAGCGGGGAAGAGACCCAGTACTTC
CASSFTSGEETQYF
>TRBV18|TRBD2|16|-|TRBJ2-5
TGTGCCAGCTCACCACCCCGACTAGCGGGAGTCGAGACCCAGTACTTC
CASSPPRLAGVETQYF
>TRBV7-9|-|14|-|TRBJ1-4
TGTGCCAGCAGCTTCTACGGGAATAATGAAAAACTGTTTTTT
CASSFYGNNEKLFF
>TRBV6-5|TRBD1|15|-|TRBJ2-7
TGTGCCAGCAGACCGGGACAGGCCAGCTCCTACGAGCAGTACTTC
CASRPGQASSYEQYF
>TRBV30|-|12|-|TRBJ1-1
TGTGCCTGGAGAGGGAGGACCTTAGAAGCTTTCTTT
CAWRGRTLEAFF
>TRBV5-4|TRBD1|15|once|TRBJ2-2
TGTGCCAGCAGCATGGGACAGGGGAGAGCCGGGGAGCTGTTTTTT
CASSMGQGRAGELFF
>TRBV9|-|14|-|TRBJ1-1
TGTGCCAGCAGCACGGATCCGGAGCACACTGAAGCTTTCTTT
CASSTDPEHTEAFF
>TRBV30|TRBD1|16|-|TRBJ1-2
TGTGCCTGGAGTGCCCCCCGGGACAGGGGGAACTATGGCTACACCTTC
CAWSAPRDRGNYGYTF
>TRBV2|-|14|-|TRBJ2-3
TGTGCCAGCGGTCCAAGGGCGTGGGAAGATACGCAGTATTTT
CASGPRAWEDTQYF
>TRBV7-8|-|17|-|TRBJ2-7
TGTGCCAGCAGCTTAGCATACGAGGATCCACGGTCCTACGAGCAGTACTTC
CASSLAYEDPRSYEQYF
>TRBV7-9|-|13|once|TRBJ2-7
TGTGCCAGCAGCTTAGACGTTAACTACGAGCAGTACTTC
CASSLDVNYEQYF